This T cell receptor beta chain was profiled in a study of T cells in Graves' hyperthyroidism and ophthalmopathy. Researchers took RNA transcripts and amplified the TCR beta CDR3 regions from them. During a first-round RT-PCR of the TCR CDR3, the HTBI primer set was used. TCRdb re-called the multiplex PCR reads through MiXCR, storing one row per CDR3 protein. The data show about 400,000 distinct CDR3 sequences, around 14% seen once. The CDR3 runs 16 residues. V shed 0 bases, J shed 8 bases, and the junction held 9 bases outside the gene matches. Germline V gene sequence: CDR1 SGDLS, CDR2 YYNGEE. Sequenced input: blood. This sequence was found in a woman aged 18-29 years with Graves' hyperthyroidism. The rearrangement uses TRBV9 and TRBJ2-1; 9 positions match TRBD2. This CDR3 reads CASSVDGSGSKDEQFF. In nucleotides, the CDR3 is TGTGCCAGCAGCGTAGATGGTAGCGGGAGTAAAGATGAGCAGTTCTTC.